The sequence of this T cell receptor (beta chain) was determined in a study of resident and recirculating memory T cells in vitiligo. Germline assignment: CDR1 MNHNS and CDR2 SASEGT. The CDR3 is made up of 15 amino acids. V was clipped by 4 bases and J by 2 bases, with 12 bases between them. Data came from immunoSEQ multiplex PCR; TCRdb stores just in-frame clones and leaves some out. The sample lists some 70,000 clones, approximately 90% occurring once. The rearrangement joins TRBV6-1 to TRBJ1-3; D remains ambiguous. The specimen sequenced was blood. The receptor was isolated from a male donor with vitiligo. CDR3 region: CASSGPPGPGNTIYF. Written as DNA, the CDR3 is TGTGCCAGCAGTGGCCCCCCGGGTCCTGGAAACACCATATATTTT.